This TCR beta chain was sequenced for a study of regulatory T cells in long-lasting Graves disease. Points from the study as a whole: Possibly, too few samples lowered accuracy. TRBV28, TRBJ1-2 and TRBJ2-5 were favored in persistent disease.

Described time point: newly diagnosed GD, antithyroid drugs for less than 3 months. PBMCs provided the RNA from which the TCR library was made. Looked up from germline, CDR1 is SGHTA and CDR2 is FQGNSA. V lost 3 bases to trimming and J lost 3 bases, with 8 bases between them. The CDR3 is 13 residues long. iRepertoire HTBI primers and Arm-PCR of CDR3 regions built TCR beta libraries. In TCRdb, the multiplex PCR reads were re-called with MiXCR into one record per CDR3 protein. The sample has approximately 350,000 distinct CDR3 sequences; 16% are singletons. This clonotype was counted at least ten times. Its antigen is unidentified. These data were also filed under a second study, of T cells in Graves' hyperthyroidism and ophthalmopathy. That paper adds: Any patient presenting with uncontrolled infection, other autoimmune disease, pregnancy or lactation was left out. Most thyroid clonotypes that were expanded above 0.001 also turned up in blood.

The clonotype was recovered from a man between 40 and 49 years old with Graves disease. The chain couples TRBV7-2 to TRBJ1-1, with D hard to call. The sample here was peripheral blood mononuclear cells (PBMCs), taken at new diagnosis, from a patient treated with antithyroid drugs. CDR3 DNA: TGTGCCAGCAGCTTTACCAAGGACACTGAAGCTTTCTTT. Its protein product is CASSFTKDTEAFF.